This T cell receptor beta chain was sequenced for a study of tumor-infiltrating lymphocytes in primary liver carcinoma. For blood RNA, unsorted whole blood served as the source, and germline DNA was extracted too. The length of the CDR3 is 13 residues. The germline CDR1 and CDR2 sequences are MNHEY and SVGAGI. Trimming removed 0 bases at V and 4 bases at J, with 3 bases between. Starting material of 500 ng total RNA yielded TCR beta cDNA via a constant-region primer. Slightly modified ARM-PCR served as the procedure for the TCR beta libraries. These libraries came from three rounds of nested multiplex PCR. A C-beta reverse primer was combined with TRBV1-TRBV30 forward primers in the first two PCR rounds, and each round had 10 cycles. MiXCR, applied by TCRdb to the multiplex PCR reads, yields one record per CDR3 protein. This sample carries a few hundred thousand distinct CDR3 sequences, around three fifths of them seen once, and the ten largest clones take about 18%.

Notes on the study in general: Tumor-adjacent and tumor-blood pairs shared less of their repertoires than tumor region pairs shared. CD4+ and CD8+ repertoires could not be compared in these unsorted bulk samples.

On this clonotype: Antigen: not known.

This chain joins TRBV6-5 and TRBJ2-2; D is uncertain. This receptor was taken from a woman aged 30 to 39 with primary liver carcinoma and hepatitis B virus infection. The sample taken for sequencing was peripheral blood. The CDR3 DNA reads TGTGCCAGCAGTTACTCTCTCACCGGGGAGCTGTTTTTT. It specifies CASSYSLTGELFF.